This T cell receptor (beta chain) stems from a study of preoperative IRX-2 immunotherapy in early breast cancer. Clones were sequenced by immunoSEQ multiplex PCR, and TCRdb holds only the in-frame ones, with some missing. Among under 50,000 clones, 82% were seen once, and the ten largest hold roughly 1.5%. As to treatment: preoperative locoregional IRX-2 cytokine immunotherapy. Germline V gene sequence: CDR1 SGHNT, CDR2 YENEEA. CDR3 length: 14 residues. Germline trimming cut 7 bases from V and 2 bases from J; bases unmatched to any gene: 6. The chain joins TRBV11-3 to TRBJ2-7; 9 bases fit TRBD1. This receptor was obtained from a human donor with breast cancer. Sample: lymph node tissue, taken after IRX-2 immunotherapy. The CDR3 DNA is TGTGCCAGCACCGACCGGGACAGGGCCTACGAGCAGTACTTC. This gives the protein CASTDRDRAYEQYF. Full variable domain (missing parts from reference TRBV11-3 and TRBJ2-7): EAGVVQSPRYKIIEKKQPVAFWCNPISGHNTLYWYLQNLGQGPELLIRYENEEAVDDSQLPKDRFSAERLKGVDSTLKIQPAELGDSAVYLCASTDRDRAYEQYFGPGTRLTVT.